The following is a T cell receptor (beta chain) sequence with its context. No antigen is known for it. Profiling relied on immunoSEQ multiplex PCR, and the TCRdb table lists in-frame clones only, not all of them. The table has roughly 1.5 million clones, approximately 98% seen once. The data derive from a study of shared clonotypes between healthy human individuals. Overall study findings and caveats: Estimated richness values were generally larger in naive subsets than in memory subsets.

Germline CDR1 and CDR2: KGHSH and LQKENI. The CDR3 is made up of 16 amino acids. V was clipped by 2 bases and J by 0 bases, with 13 bases between them. The sample taken for sequencing was naive CD4+ T cells sorted from blood. Subset defined: CD45RA+ positively selected. This chain connects TRBV18 to TRBJ1-2, with D hard to call. This TCR was recovered from a young man in good health. CDR3 in DNA: TGTGCCAGCTCACCAACGAGGGAAAGGACTAACTATGGCTACACCTTC. This gives the protein CASSPTRERTNYGYTF.